The 20 T cell receptor beta chains reported below all come from one sample, sequenced in a study of T-cell memory formation after mild COVID-19. TCRdb re-analysed the 5' RACE reads in MiXCR, keeping a single row per CDR3 protein. This table holds some 410,000 distinct CDR3 sequences, 20% to 30% found once. Sequences were obtained from PBMCs or a T cell subset sorted from them (not recorded which). The receptors were gathered from an adult woman who had mild COVID-19 (a few samples of this study predate the infection). Cell type and time point are not known.

This clonotype was detected a few times. In nucleotides, the CDR3 is TGCAGTGCCCAAGGGACTAGCGGATACTCCTACGAGCAGTACTTC. It yields the protein CSAQGTSGYSYEQYF. The chain has TRBV20-1 and TRBJ2-7, with 11 nucleotides matching TRBD2. Unmatched junction bases numbered 7, after V lost 6 bases and J lost 0 bases. There are 15 residues in the CDR3. Germline CDR1 DFQATT, CDR2 SNEGSKA (reference sequence).

This chain connects TRBV12-3 or TRBV12-4 to TRBJ2-7; D is perhaps TRBD1 (5 bases). Trimming left V 3 bases short and J 2 bases short, with 11 bases between. The CDR3 consists of 14 residues. The CDR3 DNA follows: TGTGCCAGCAGTTTCACAGGCCGGACCTACGAGCAGTACTTC. This sequence encodes CASSFTGRTYEQYF.

This clonotype appeared a few times. CDR3 nucleotide sequence: TGTGCCAGCAGCTACGGACGGCTATCCTACAATGAGCAGTTCTTC. Protein: CASSYGRLSYNEQFF. The V and J genes are TRBV6-5 and TRBJ2-1; D gene unclear. Trimming stripped 6 bases from V and 1 base from J, with 13 bases between. Looked up from germline, CDR1 is MNHEY and CDR2 is SVGAGI. There are 15 residues in the CDR3.

Only a few counts were recorded for this clonotype. CDR3 nucleotides: TGTGCCACCAGCAGAGATCGCGGGACGGTTGTCGGGGAGCTGTTTTTT. Translated, it gives CATSRDRGTVVGELFF. The J gene is TRBJ2-2, the V gene TRBV15; D may be TRBD2 (6 bases). The CDR3 is made up of 16 amino acids. V was shortened by 0 bases and J by 7 bases, with 15 bases between the two germline ends. The V gene's germline CDR1 is LNHNV and CDR2 YYDKDF (reference sequence).

This chain connects TRBV4-3 to TRBJ2-2, with 9 bases identical to TRBD1. Germline CDR1 LGHNA, CDR2 YSLEER. The CDR3 has 15 residues. The J segment lost 6 bases and the V segment lost 4 bases, leaving 6 bases of the junction unmatched. The CDR3 region is CASSRDRGVPGELFF. The CDR3 coding sequence is TGCGCCAGCAGCCGTGACAGGGGGGTACCCGGGGAGCTGTTTTTT.

V is TRBV19 and J is TRBJ1-3; D is ambiguous. V lost 5 bases and J 0 bases, leaving 5 bases between the germline ends. The CDR3 totals 13 residues. The germline V gene has CDR1 LNHDA and CDR2 SQIVND (reference sequence). Here the CDR3 reads CASSRISGNTIYF. In nucleotides, the CDR3 is TGTGCCAGTAGTCGAATCTCTGGAAACACCATATATTTT.

V is TRBV7-3 and J is TRBJ1-1; TRBD1 might be the D (5 bases). The CDR3 spans 15 residues. Trimming pared 4 bases from V and 0 bases from J, leaving 12 bases between. Germline V gives CDR1 SGHTA, CDR2 FQGTGA. The CDR3 protein is CASSSSGTVNTEAFF. The CDR3 bases are TGTGCCAGCAGCTCTTCCGGGACGGTGAACACTGAAGCTTTCTTT.

Many counts were recorded for this clonotype. The chain links TRBV5-1 to TRBJ2-5; D is ambiguous. Germline lookup yields CDR1 SGHRS and CDR2 YFSETQ. CDR3 length: 12 residues. V gave up 4 bases and J gave up 1 base, with 5 bases separating them. CDR3 coding DNA: TGCGCCAGCAGCCGTTCCCAAGAGACCCAGTACTTC. Its protein is CASSRSQETQYF.

This clonotype was observed a few times. J is TRBJ2-7 and V is TRBV15; a possible D gene is TRBD1 (6 bases). Trimming pared 4 bases from V and 0 bases from J, leaving 10 bases between. The CDR3 is 14 amino acids. CDR1 LNHNV and CDR2 YYDKDF come from the germline V gene (reference sequence). The DNA of the CDR3 is TGTGCCACCAGCATCAGGGGCGTCTCCTACGAGCAGTACTTC. Its translation: CATSIRGVSYEQYF.

This clonotype was counted only a few times. This rearrangement joins TRBV6-1 to TRBJ2-5, with D perhaps matching TRBD2 (6 bases). The CDR3 consists of 17 residues. Trimming cost V 2 bases and J 5 bases, with 21 bases left between them. CDR1 and CDR2 (germline): MNHNS, SASEGT. CDR3 nucleotide sequence: TGTGCCAGCAGTGAAAGCCGGACTAAAAACCTTCTGGAGACCCAGTACTTC. This gives the protein CASSESRTKNLLETQYF.

This clonotype was detected only a few times. CDR3: CSASTTSGRYEQYF. In DNA, the CDR3 is TGCAGTGCTTCAACTACTAGCGGGAGATACGAGCAGTACTTC. The genes are TRBV20-1 and TRBJ2-7, with 11 bases fitting TRBD2. V gave up 5 bases and J gave up 4 bases; unmatched junction bases: 7. The CDR3 has 14 amino acids. Germline V gene lookup returns CDR1 DFQATT and CDR2 SNEGSKA (reference sequence).

J is TRBJ2-3 and V is TRBV7-3, with a possible D match to TRBD1 (6 bases). The germline V gene has CDR1 SGHTA and CDR2 FQGTGA. V lost 2 bases, J lost 4 bases, and 13 bases lay in between. This CDR3 is built from 15 residues. The CDR3 loop reads CASSLGQGNSDTQYF. The CDR3 nucleotides read TGTGCCAGCAGCTTAGGCCAGGGGAACTCAGATACGCAGTATTTT.

Only a few counts were recorded for this clonotype. This chain links TRBV5-1 with TRBJ1-1, with TRBD1 matching 9 bases. Germline values: CDR1 SGHRS, CDR2 YFSETQ. This CDR3 has 14 residues. The V gene end was trimmed by 0 bases and the J gene end by 6 bases; junction bases not matched to a gene: 3. The chain's CDR3 is CASSLETGGSEAFF. The CDR3 coding sequence is TGCGCCAGCAGCTTGGAAACAGGGGGCTCTGAAGCTTTCTTT. The complete variable domain, with remaining parts taken from reference TRBV5-1 and TRBJ1-1, reads KAGVTQTPRYLIKTRGQQVTLSCSPISGHRSVSWYQQTPGQGLQFLFEYFSETQRNKGNFPGRFSGRQFSNSRSEMNVSTLELGDSALYLCASSLETGGSEAFFGQGTRLTVV.

This clonotype was seen repeatedly, ten times or more. The chain combines TRBV4-2 with TRBJ2-7; possible D gene TRBD1, 6 bases. Trimming removed 1 base from V and 2 bases from J, with 12 bases in between. The germline V gene has CDR1 LGHNA and CDR2 YNFKEQ. The CDR3 is 15 residues long. CDR3 sequence (DNA): TGTGCCAGCAGCCAAGTCGTACAGGGTCCCTACGAGCAGTACTTC. Translating gives CASSQVVQGPYEQYF.

This clonotype has only a few counts. The chain links TRBV12-3 or TRBV12-4 to TRBJ2-2; TRBD2 matches at 8 bases. The V segment lost 7 bases and the J segment 4 bases; nucleotides outside the gene matches: 11. The CDR3 length is 16 residues. In DNA, the CDR3 is TGTGCCAGCACCGGCAGGAGCGGGAGAGTCACCGGGGAGCTGTTTTTT. It translates to CASTGRSGRVTGELFF.

The V call is TRBV30, the J call TRBJ1-1, with 7 bases matching TRBD1. This CDR3 is built from 14 residues. CDR1 and CDR2 from the germline V gene are GTSNPN and SVGIG (reference sequence). Germline trimming cut 2 bases from V and 0 bases from J; bases unmatched to any gene: 3. CDR3 DNA sequence: TGTGCCTGGAGTTATGGGACAGTGAACACTGAAGCTTTCTTT. This codes for CAWSYGTVNTEAFF.

This clonotype was counted between two and nine times. Here the CDR3 DNA reads TGCAGTGCTAGTAGGGGGGCACTTGAAGCTTTCTTT. Protein sequence: CSASRGALEAFF. The rearrangement joins TRBV20-1 to TRBJ1-1, with a tentative D call TRBD1 (6 bases). CDR1 DFQATT and CDR2 SNEGSKA come from the germline V gene (reference sequence). V was pared by 3 bases and J by 7 bases, with 12 bases between. The CDR3 is 12 amino acids.

The chain joins TRBV7-9 to TRBJ1-2; D gene uncertain. Germline V gives CDR1 SEHNR, CDR2 FQNEAQ (reference sequence). This CDR3 is 13 amino acids long. V was trimmed by 7 bases and J by 3 bases, leaving 12 bases between them. CDR3 coding DNA: TGTGCCAGCACCACTTCGACGGACTATGGCTACACCTTC. It specifies CASTTSTDYGYTF.

This clonotype has more than one count but fewer than ten. The V and J genes are TRBV6-5 and TRBJ2-5, with TRBD2 matching 13 bases. This CDR3 has 16 residues. The germline V gene encodes CDR1 MNHEY and CDR2 SVGAGI. Trimming at V came to 6 bases and at J to 3 bases, leaving 7 bases not matched to a gene. CDR3 nucleotide sequence: TGTGCCAGCAGCCAATGGACTAGCGGGGGCAAAGAGACCCAGTACTTC. Translation: CASSQWTSGGKETQYF.

This clonotype was detected a few times. The CDR3 DNA follows: TGTGCCAGCAGCAAATCGTACCCAGATACGCAGTATTTT. Translated, it gives CASSKSYPDTQYF. The V and J genes are TRBV21-1 and TRBJ2-3. TRBV21-1 is listed as a pseudogene. The CDR3 sequence is 13 residues long.